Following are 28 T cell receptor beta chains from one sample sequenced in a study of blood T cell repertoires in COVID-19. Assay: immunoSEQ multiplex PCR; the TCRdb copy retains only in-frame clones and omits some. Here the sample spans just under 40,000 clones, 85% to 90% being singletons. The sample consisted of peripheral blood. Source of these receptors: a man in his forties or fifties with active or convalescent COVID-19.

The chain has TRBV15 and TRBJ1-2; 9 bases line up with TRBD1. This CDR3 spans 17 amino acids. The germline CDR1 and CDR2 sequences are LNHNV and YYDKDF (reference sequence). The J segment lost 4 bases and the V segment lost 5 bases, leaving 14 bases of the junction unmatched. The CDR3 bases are TGTGCCACCAGCCCCGATTCCAGGACAGGGGTTGTCTATGGCTACACCTTC. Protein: CATSPDSRTGVVYGYTF.

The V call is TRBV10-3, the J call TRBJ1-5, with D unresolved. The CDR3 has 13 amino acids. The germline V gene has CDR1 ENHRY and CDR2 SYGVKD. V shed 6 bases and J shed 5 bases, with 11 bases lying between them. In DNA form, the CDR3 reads TGTGCCATCAGATCACAAGAAGATCAGCCCCAGCATTTT. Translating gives CAIRSQEDQPQHF.

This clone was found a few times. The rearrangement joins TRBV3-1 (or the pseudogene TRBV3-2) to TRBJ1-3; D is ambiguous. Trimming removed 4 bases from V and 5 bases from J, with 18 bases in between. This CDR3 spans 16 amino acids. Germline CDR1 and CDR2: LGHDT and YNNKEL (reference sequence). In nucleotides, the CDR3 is TGTGCCAGCAGCCCTTTCGAGGGAAGCGAACGAAACACCATATATTTT. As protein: CASSPFEGSERNTIYF.

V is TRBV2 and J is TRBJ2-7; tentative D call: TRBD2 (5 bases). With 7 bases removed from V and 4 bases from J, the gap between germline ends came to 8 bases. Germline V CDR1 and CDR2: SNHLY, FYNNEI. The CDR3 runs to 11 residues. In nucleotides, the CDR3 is TGTGCCAGCACCGGGAATTACGAGCAGTACGTC. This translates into CASTGNYEQYV.

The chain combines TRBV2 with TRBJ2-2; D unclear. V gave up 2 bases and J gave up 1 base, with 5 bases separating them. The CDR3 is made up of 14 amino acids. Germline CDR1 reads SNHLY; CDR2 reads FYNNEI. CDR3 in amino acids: CASSEFLNTGELFF. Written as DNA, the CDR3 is TGTGCCAGCAGTGAATTCTTGAACACCGGGGAGCTGTTTTTT.

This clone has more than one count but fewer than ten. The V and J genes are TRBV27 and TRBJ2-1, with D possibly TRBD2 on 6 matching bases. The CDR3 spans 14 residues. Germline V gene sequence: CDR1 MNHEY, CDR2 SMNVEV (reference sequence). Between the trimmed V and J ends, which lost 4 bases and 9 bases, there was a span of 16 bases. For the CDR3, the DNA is TGTGCCAGCAGTTCGTTGGGAGTCGGGAGTGAGCAGTTCTTC. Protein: CASSSLGVGSEQFF.

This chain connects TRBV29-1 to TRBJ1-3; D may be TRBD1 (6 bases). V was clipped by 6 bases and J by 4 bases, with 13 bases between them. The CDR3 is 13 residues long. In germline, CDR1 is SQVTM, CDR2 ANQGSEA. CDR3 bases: TGCAGCGTCGCCGCAGGGGTCGGAAACACCATATATTTT. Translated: CSVAAGVGNTIYF.

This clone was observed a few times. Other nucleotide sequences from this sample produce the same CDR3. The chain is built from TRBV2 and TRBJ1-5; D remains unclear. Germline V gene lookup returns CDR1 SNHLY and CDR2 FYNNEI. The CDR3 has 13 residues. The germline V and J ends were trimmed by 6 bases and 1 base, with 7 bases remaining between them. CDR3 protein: CASRGQSNQPQHF. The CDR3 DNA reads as TGTGCCAGCAGGGGCCAGAGCAATCAGCCCCAGCATTTT.

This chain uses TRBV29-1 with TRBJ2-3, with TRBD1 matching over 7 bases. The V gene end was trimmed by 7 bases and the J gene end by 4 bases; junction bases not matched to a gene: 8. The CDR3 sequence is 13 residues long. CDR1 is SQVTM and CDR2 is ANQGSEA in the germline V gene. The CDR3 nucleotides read TGCAGCGCCGAGGTAGGGGGCGCAGATACGCAGTATTTT. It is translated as CSAEVGGADTQYF.

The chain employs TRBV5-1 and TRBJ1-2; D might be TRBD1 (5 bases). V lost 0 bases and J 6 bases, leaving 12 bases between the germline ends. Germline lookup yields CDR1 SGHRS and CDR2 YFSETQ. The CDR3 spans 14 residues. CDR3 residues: CASSLATATDGYTF. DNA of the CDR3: TGCGCCAGCAGCTTGGCGACAGCAACCGATGGCTACACCTTC. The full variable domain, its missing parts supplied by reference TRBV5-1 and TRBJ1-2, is KAGVTQTPRYLIKTRGQQVTLSCSPISGHRSVSWYQQTPGQGLQFLFEYFSETQRNKGNFPGRFSGRQFSNSRSEMNVSTLELGDSALYLCASSLATATDGYTFGSGTRLTVV.

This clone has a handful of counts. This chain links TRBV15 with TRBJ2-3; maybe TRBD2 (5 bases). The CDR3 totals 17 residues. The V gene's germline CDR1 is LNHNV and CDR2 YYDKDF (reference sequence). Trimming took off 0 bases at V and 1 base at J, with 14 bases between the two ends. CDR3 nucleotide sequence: TGTGCCACCAGCAGAGATGGACGGGGTGGGGGCACAGATACGCAGTATTTT. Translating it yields CATSRDGRGGGTDTQYF.

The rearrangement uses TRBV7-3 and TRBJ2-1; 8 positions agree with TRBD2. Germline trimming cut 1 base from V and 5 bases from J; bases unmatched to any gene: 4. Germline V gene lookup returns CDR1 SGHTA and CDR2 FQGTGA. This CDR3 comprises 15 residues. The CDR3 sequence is CASSLSGRSDNEQFF. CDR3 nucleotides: TGTGCCAGCAGCTTAAGCGGGAGGTCTGACAATGAGCAGTTCTTC.

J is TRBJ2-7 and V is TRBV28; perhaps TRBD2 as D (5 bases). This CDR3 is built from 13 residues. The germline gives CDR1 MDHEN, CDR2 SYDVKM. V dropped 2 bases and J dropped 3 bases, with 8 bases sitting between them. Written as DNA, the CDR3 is TGTGCCAGCAGTTTAAAAGGGAGCTACGAGCAGTACTTC. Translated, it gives CASSLKGSYEQYF.

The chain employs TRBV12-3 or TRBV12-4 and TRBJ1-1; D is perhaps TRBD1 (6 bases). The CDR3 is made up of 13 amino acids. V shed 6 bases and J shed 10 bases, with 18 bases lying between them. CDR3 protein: CASSSSRGYTAFF. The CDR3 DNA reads TGTGCCAGCAGCTCAAGCAGGGGCTATACAGCTTTCTTT.

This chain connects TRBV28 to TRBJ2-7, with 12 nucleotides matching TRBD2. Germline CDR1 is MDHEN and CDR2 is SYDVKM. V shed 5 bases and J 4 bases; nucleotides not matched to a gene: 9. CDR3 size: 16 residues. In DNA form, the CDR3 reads TGTGCCAGCAGTGAATGGGGTACTAGCGGGGGGTACGAGCAGTACTTC. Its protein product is CASSEWGTSGGYEQYF. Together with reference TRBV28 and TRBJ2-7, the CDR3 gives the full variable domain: DVKVTQSSRYLVKRTGEKVFLECVQDMDHENMFWYRQDPGLGLRLIYFSYDVKMKEKGDIPEGYSVSREKKERFSLILESASTNQTSMYLCASSEWGTSGGYEQYFGPGTRLTVT.

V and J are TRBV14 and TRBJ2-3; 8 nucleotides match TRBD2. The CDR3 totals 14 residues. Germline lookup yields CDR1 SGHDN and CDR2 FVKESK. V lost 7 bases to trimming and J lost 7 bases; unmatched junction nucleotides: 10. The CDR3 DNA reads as TGTGCCAGCACCACGGGACTAGTGAGCCATACGCAGTATTTT. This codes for CASTTGLVSHTQYF.

The CDR3 reads CAWNSGTGGGKLFF. CDR3 DNA: TGTGCCTGGAACTCCGGGACAGGGGGCGGAAAACTGTTTTTT. The V call is TRBV30, the J call TRBJ1-4, with 12 bases matching TRBD1. With 4 bases clipped from V and 10 bases from J, the junction kept 7 bases outside the gene matches. The CDR3 length is 14 residues. The germline gives CDR1 GTSNPN, CDR2 SVGIG (reference sequence).

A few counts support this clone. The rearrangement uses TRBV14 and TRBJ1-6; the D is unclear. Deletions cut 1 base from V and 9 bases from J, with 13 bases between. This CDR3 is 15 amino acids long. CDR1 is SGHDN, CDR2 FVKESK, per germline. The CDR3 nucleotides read TGTGCCAGCAGCCAAGCTGCCGTCATGGCTTCACCCCTCCACTTT. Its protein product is CASSQAAVMASPLHF.

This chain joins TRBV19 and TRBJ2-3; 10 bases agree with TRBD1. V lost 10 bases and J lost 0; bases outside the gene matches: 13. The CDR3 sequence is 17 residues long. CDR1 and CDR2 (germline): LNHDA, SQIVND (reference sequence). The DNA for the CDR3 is TGTGCCACCAAAGGGACAGGGGTGCCCTTTAGCACAGATACGCAGTATTTT. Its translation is CATKGTGVPFSTDTQYF.

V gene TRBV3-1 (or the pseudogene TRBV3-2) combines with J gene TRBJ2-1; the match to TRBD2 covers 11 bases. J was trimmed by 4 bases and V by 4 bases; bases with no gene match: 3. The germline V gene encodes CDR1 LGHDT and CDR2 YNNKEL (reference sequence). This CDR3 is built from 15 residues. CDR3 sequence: CASSPRTSGYNEQFF. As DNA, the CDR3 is TGTGCCAGCAGCCCCCGGACTAGCGGGTACAATGAGCAGTTCTTC.

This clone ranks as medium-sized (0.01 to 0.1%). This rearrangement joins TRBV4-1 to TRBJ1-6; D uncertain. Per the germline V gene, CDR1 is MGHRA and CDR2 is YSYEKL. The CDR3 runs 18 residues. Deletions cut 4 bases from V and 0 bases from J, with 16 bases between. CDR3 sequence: CASSLAERGSSYNSPLHF. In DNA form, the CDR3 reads TGCGCCAGCAGCCTCGCAGAACGAGGGAGCTCCTATAATTCACCCCTCCACTTT.

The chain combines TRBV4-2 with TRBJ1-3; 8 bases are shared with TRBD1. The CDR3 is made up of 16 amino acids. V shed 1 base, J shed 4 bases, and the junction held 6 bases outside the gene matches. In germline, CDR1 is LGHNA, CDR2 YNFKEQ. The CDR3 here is CASSQADREGGNTIYF. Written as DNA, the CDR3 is TGTGCCAGCAGCCAAGCGGACAGGGAGGGCGGAAACACCATATATTTT.

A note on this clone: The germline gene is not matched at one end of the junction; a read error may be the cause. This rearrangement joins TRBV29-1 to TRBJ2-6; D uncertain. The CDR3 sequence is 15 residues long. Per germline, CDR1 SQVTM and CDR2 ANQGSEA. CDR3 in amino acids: CSVEARVSGANVLTF. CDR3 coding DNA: TGCAGCGTCGAAGCCCGAGTCTCTGGGGCCAACGTCCTGACTTTC. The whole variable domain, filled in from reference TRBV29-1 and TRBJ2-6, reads SAVISQKPSRDICQRGTSLTIQCQVDSQVTMMFWYRQQPGQSLTLIATANQGSEATYESGFVIDKFPISRPNLTFSTLTVSNMSPEDSSIYLCSVEARVSGANVLTFGAGSRLTVL.

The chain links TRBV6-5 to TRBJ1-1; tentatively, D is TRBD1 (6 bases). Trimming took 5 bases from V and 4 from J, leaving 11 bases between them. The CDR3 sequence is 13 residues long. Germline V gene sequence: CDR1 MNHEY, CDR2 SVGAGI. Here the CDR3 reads CASSPGGFTEAFF. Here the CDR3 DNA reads TGTGCCAGCAGTCCGGGGGGCTTCACTGAAGCTTTCTTT.

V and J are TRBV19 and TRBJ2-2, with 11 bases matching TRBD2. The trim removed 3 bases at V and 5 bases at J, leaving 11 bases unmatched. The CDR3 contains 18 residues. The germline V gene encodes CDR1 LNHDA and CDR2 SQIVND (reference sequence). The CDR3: CASSIWGVPSGRTGELFF. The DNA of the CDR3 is TGTGCCAGTAGTATTTGGGGTGTGCCTAGCGGGAGGACCGGGGAGCTGTTTTTT.

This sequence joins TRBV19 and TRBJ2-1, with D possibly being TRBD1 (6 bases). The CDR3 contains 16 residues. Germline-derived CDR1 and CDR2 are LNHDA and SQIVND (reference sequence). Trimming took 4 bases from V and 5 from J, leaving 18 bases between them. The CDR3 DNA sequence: TGTGCCAGTAGTACCCCACCGGGACATGTGAACAATGAGCAGTTCTTC. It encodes CASSTPPGHVNNEQFF.

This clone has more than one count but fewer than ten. CDR3 nucleotides: TGTGCCAGCAGCCCGGTGGCCCGGAGGGACACTGAAGCTTTCTTT. It is translated as CASSPVARRDTEAFF. The chain is built from TRBV5-6 and TRBJ1-1; D ambiguous. The germline V and J ends were trimmed by 4 bases and 3 bases, with 16 bases remaining between them. CDR3 length equals 15 residues. Germline CDR1 reads SGHDT; CDR2 reads YYEEEE.

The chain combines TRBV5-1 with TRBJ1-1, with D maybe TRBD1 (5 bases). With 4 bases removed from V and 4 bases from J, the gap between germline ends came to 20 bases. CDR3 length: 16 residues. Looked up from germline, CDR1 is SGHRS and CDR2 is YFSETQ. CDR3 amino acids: CASSMSAIGVTTEAFF. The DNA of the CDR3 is TGCGCCAGCAGCATGTCGGCCATAGGGGTTACCACTGAAGCTTTCTTT.